This TCR beta chain was retrieved from a study of a mutant IDH1 vaccine in newly diagnosed glioma. Stated time point: week 11, during vaccination. Each dose of the vaccine consisted of 300 ug of mutant IDH1 20-mer peptide, with topical imiquimod. The assay was immunoSEQ multiplex PCR, and TCRdb's table has in-frame clones only and misses some. The sample shows 100,000 to 150,000 clones, about four fifths of them seen only once. In this sample, this clone turned up a few times. Its matching antigen is unknown. Germline lookup yields CDR1 MNHEY and CDR2 SVGAGI. V lost 2 bases and J lost 0, with 7 bases in between. The CDR3 loop spans 14 amino acids.

This sample comprised PBMCs, obtained from a glioma patient whose treatment included an IDH1 peptide vaccine. The gene calls are TRBV6-5 and TRBJ1-2; D unclear. The source of this sequence is a man aged 35-49 years with glioma. The CDR3 is CASSYVRSNYGYTF. Written as DNA, the CDR3 is TGTGCCAGCAGTTACGTCAGATCTAACTATGGCTACACCTTC.